This T cell receptor beta chain was identified during a study of blood T cell repertoires in COVID-19. Study context: PBMCs, B-cell-depleted T cells, or T cells provided the cDNA or gDNA that made up the material.

This CDR3 has 13 amino acids. The germline gives CDR1 SGHTA, CDR2 FQGNSA. V was shortened by 6 bases and J by 6 bases, with 14 bases between the two germline ends. The data were produced by immunoSEQ multiplex PCR, yet TCRdb's version contains in-frame clones alone and is incomplete. Here the sample spans around 71,000 clones, approximately 80% being singletons. The V and J genes are TRBV7-2 and TRBJ1-1; D is perhaps TRBD1 (6 bases). The origin of this receptor is a man aged 65 to 79 with acute or convalescent COVID-19. The sample consisted of peripheral blood. The CDR3 bases are TGTGCCAGCAGTTATACAGGGTTCGCTGAAGCTTTCTTT. It specifies CASSYTGFAEAFF.